The 27 T cell receptor beta chains reported below all come from one sample, sequenced in a study of T cells after yellow fever vaccination. TCRdb independently ran MiXCR on the 5' RACE reads; one entry per CDR3 protein. The sample shows more than 300,000 distinct CDR3 sequences, around 4.3% of them seen only once. The source was PBMCs, collected 15 days after the yellow fever booster vaccination. The receptors come from a man aged 18 to 35 who received the YFV17D yellow fever vaccine.

This clonotype was seen a handful of times. The V and J genes are TRBV14 and TRBJ1-4; D gene unclear. This CDR3 is built from 11 residues. Germline V gives CDR1 SGHDN, CDR2 FVKESK. The ends were cut back, 3 bases at V and 8 bases at J, with 4 bases in the middle. CDR3 sequence reads: CASSHTEKLFF. The CDR3 DNA reads as TGTGCCAGCAGCCATACAGAAAAACTGTTTTTT.

This clonotype was seen many times. The V call is TRBV4-1, the J call TRBJ2-4, with TRBD1 as a possible D gene (6 bases). CDR1 MGHRA and CDR2 YSYEKL come from the germline V gene. Between the trimmed V and J ends, which lost 2 bases and 8 bases, there was a span of 13 bases. The CDR3 runs to 14 residues. The CDR3 region has the DNA TGCGCCAGCAGCCAACCTACAGGGAAGGACATTCAGTACTTC. This gives the protein CASSQPTGKDIQYF.

This clonotype occurred many times. This rearrangement joins TRBV4-2 to TRBJ1-2, with 8 bases that match TRBD1. The germline gives CDR1 LGHNA, CDR2 YNFKEQ. Trimming at V came to 5 bases and at J to 4 bases, leaving 9 bases not matched to a gene. The CDR3 runs 15 residues. The CDR3: CASSVPGGAGYGYTF. The CDR3 bases are TGTGCCAGCAGCGTACCAGGGGGCGCAGGCTATGGCTACACCTTC.

This clonotype was seen more than once but under ten times. The chain uses TRBV6-5 and TRBJ1-5, with a tentative D call TRBD1 (5 bases). Deletions cut 3 bases from V and 6 bases from J, with 15 bases between. This CDR3 spans 15 amino acids. Germline CDR1 and CDR2: MNHEY and SVGAGI. CDR3 loop: CASSYAGVGIQPQHF. CDR3 DNA sequence: TGTGCCAGCAGTTATGCGGGGGTTGGGATTCAGCCCCAGCATTTT.

This clonotype was detected many times. The chain is built from TRBV28 and TRBJ1-5, with D possibly matching TRBD1 (5 bases). Germline CDR1 reads MDHEN; CDR2 reads SYDVKM. CDR3 size: 13 residues. The V end lost 4 bases, the J end lost 4 bases, and 8 bases lay between the germline ends. Written as DNA, the CDR3 is TGTGCCAGCAGTTCAGGGAATAATCAGCCCCAGCATTTT. Its protein is CASSSGNNQPQHF.

In its sample, this clonotype was seen many times. The chain is built from TRBV7-2 and TRBJ2-7; 11 bases match TRBD2. Trimming at V came to 5 bases and at J to 2 bases, leaving 2 bases not matched to a gene. Germline CDR1 and CDR2: SGHTA and FQGNSA. CDR3 length: 14 amino acids. Here the CDR3 reads CASSPSGGPYEQYF. CDR3 DNA: TGTGCCAGCAGCCCTAGCGGGGGGCCCTACGAGCAGTACTTC.

In its sample, this clonotype was seen a few times. J is TRBJ1-1 and V is TRBV5-8, with D perhaps matching TRBD1 (6 bases). Germline CDR1 and CDR2: SGHTS and YDEGEE. Trimming cost V 4 bases and J 1 base, with 17 bases left between them. This CDR3 is built from 16 residues. The CDR3 sequence: CASSRIQGSWNTEAFF. The CDR3 nucleotides are TGTGCCAGCAGCCGAATCCAGGGGTCTTGGAACACTGAAGCTTTCTTT.

The rearrangement uses TRBV7-6 and TRBJ2-1; 14 nucleotides agree with TRBD2. Trimming cost V 5 bases and J 8 bases; bases outside gene matches: 8. The CDR3 runs 16 residues. The V gene's germline CDR1 is SGHVS and CDR2 FNYEAQ. In DNA, the CDR3 is TGTGCCAGCAGCCCCACTGGGACTAGCGGGGGATATGAGCAGTTCTTC. This encodes CASSPTGTSGGYEQFF.

This clonotype has a handful of counts. The chain uses TRBV4-1 and TRBJ2-7, with 9 bases identical to TRBD1. The germline V gene encodes CDR1 MGHRA and CDR2 YSYEKL. V shed 4 bases and J 0 bases; nucleotides not matched to a gene: 10. This CDR3 contains 17 residues. CDR3 sequence reads: CASSLLPGQGNSYEQYV. The CDR3 coding sequence is TGCGCCAGCAGCCTTCTCCCGGGACAGGGCAACTCCTACGAGCAGTACGTC.

This clonotype was found many times. The CDR3 nucleotides read TGCGCCAGCAGTTTTACAGGGGATAGCTCCTACAATGAGCAGTTCTTC. Translated: CASSFTGDSSYNEQFF. V and J are TRBV5-1 and TRBJ2-1, with 7 nucleotides matching TRBD1. In germline, CDR1 is SGHRS, CDR2 YFSETQ. This CDR3 region has 16 residues. V lost 5 bases and J lost 0; bases outside the gene matches: 8.

This chain uses TRBV7-6 with TRBJ2-1, with D perhaps TRBD2 (5 bases). The germline V and J ends were trimmed by 2 bases and 8 bases, with 13 bases remaining between them. Germline lookup yields CDR1 SGHVS and CDR2 FNYEAQ. The CDR3 is made up of 14 amino acids. CDR3 protein: CASSLQEGADEQFF. CDR3 DNA sequence: TGTGCCAGCAGCTTACAAGAGGGCGCGGATGAGCAGTTCTTC. Supplemented by reference TRBV7-6 and TRBJ2-1, the full variable domain reads GAGVSQSPRYKVTKRGQDVALRCDPISGHVSLYWYRQALGQGPEFLTYFNYEAQQDKSGLPNDRFSAERPEGSISTLTIQRTEQRDSAMYRCASSLQEGADEQFFGPGTRLTVL.

This clonotype was seen more than once but under ten times. The J gene is TRBJ2-7, the V gene TRBV11-2, with D possibly matching TRBD2 (6 bases). CDR1 is SGHAT, CDR2 FQNNGV, per germline. The CDR3 sequence is 12 residues long. V lost 3 bases and J lost 7, with 10 bases in between. The CDR3 sequence: CASSFPGREQYF. CDR3 coding DNA: TGTGCCAGCAGCTTTCCTGGGAGGGAGCAGTACTTC.

This clonotype was counted at least ten times. For the CDR3, the DNA is TGTGCCAGCCAACACCGCCTGGGGCGCTCCTACAATGAGCAGTTCTTC. Protein: CASQHRLGRSYNEQFF. The chain employs TRBV6-2 or TRBV6-3 and TRBJ2-1; the D gene is possibly TRBD1 (5 bases). The CDR3 runs 16 residues. Germline-derived CDR1 and CDR2 are MNHEY and SVGEGT. V lost 8 bases and J 0 bases, leaving 17 bases between the germline ends.

A few counts support this clonotype. The gene calls are TRBV4-3 and TRBJ2-5; no clear D. Germline CDR1 is LGHNA and CDR2 is YSLEER. The ends were cut back, 4 bases at V and 1 base at J, with 7 bases in the middle. This CDR3 region has 13 residues. For the CDR3, the DNA is TGCGCCAGCAGCCCCCGTTTCCAAGAGACCCAGTACTTC. Translating gives CASSPRFQETQYF.

Ten or more counts support this clonotype. The chain employs TRBV12-3 or TRBV12-4 and TRBJ2-3; no reliable D call. V dropped 6 bases and J dropped 0 bases, with 10 bases sitting between them. This CDR3 comprises 14 residues. This CDR3 is CASSRPLSTDTQYF. The CDR3 nucleotides are TGTGCCAGCAGCCGCCCCCTAAGCACAGATACGCAGTATTTT.

CDR3 sequence: CASSPVWGGSSYNEQFF. Here the CDR3 DNA reads TGTGCCAGCAGCCCAGTTTGGGGGGGGAGCTCCTACAATGAGCAGTTCTTC. The chain employs TRBV7-2 and TRBJ2-1; 7 bases are a match to TRBD2. The CDR3 spans 17 residues. Germline V CDR1 and CDR2: SGHTA, FQGNSA. V trimming: 5 bases; J trimming: 0 bases; junction bases outside the gene matches: 10.

The chain employs TRBV29-1 and TRBJ1-2, with TRBD1 matching over 9 bases. The CDR3 is made up of 14 amino acids. Germline CDR1 SQVTM, CDR2 ANQGSEA. V shed 6 bases and J 0 bases; nucleotides not matched to a gene: 5. The CDR3 sequence is CSVGQGLANYGYTF. The DNA for the CDR3 is TGCAGCGTGGGACAGGGACTAGCTAACTATGGCTACACCTTC.

This clonotype was detected ten times or more. J is TRBJ1-4 and V is TRBV5-1, with a tentative D call TRBD1 (5 bases). This CDR3 spans 14 amino acids. Between the trimmed V and J ends, which lost 1 base and 2 bases, there was a span of 6 bases. CDR1 and CDR2 (germline): SGHRS, YFSETQ. The CDR3 coding sequence is TGCGCCAGCAGCTTGTCAGGGACTAATGAAAAACTGTTTTTT. Translation: CASSLSGTNEKLFF.

This clonotype was seen more than once but under ten times. The chain carries TRBV28 and TRBJ2-6; 10 bases line up with TRBD2. Unmatched junction bases numbered 16, after V lost 5 bases and J lost 0 bases. This CDR3 has 21 residues. Per germline, CDR1 MDHEN and CDR2 SYDVKM. The CDR3 bases are TGTGCCAGCAGTCCTCCCGGCCTTAGCGGGGGGACCTCCTCTGGGGCCAACGTCCTGACTTTC. It codes for CASSPPGLSGGTSSGANVLTF.

The rearrangement joins TRBV4-1 to TRBJ2-1; TRBD1 agrees at 7 bases. The trim removed 0 bases at V and 0 bases at J, leaving 2 bases unmatched. The CDR3 has 16 amino acids. Germline V lookup: CDR1 MGHRA, CDR2 YSYEKL. The CDR3 is CASSQDPGGSYNEQFF. In DNA, the CDR3 is TGCGCCAGCAGCCAAGATCCAGGGGGCTCCTACAATGAGCAGTTCTTC.

This clonotype was observed at least ten times. V is TRBV18 and J is TRBJ2-3; no reliable D call. From germline, CDR1 is KGHSH and CDR2 LQKENI. The CDR3 contains 13 residues. Trimming stripped 5 bases from V and 0 bases from J, with 6 bases between. This chain's CDR3 is CASSSASTDTQYF. The DNA of the CDR3 is TGTGCCAGCTCATCAGCGAGCACAGATACGCAGTATTTT.

This clonotype was picked up many times. This sequence joins TRBV5-5 and TRBJ1-6; D call uncertain. CDR3 length: 14 residues. Germline CDR1 SGHKS, CDR2 YYEKEE (reference sequence). V gave up 2 bases and J gave up 9 bases, with 12 bases separating them. CDR3 coding DNA: TGTGCCAGCAGCTTCGGTCTTTTGCCTTCACCCCTCCACTTT. This codes for CASSFGLLPSPLHF.

This clonotype was counted between two and nine times. The V call is TRBV5-1, the J call TRBJ2-5; D tentatively fits TRBD1 or TRBD2 (5 bases each). The V gene's germline CDR1 is SGHRS and CDR2 YFSETQ. V dropped 5 bases and J dropped 3 bases, with 20 bases sitting between them. The CDR3 totals 16 residues. The CDR3, as DNA: TGCGCCAGCAGTTTTAGCTTTTCGGGACCAGAAGAGACCCAGTACTTC. Its translation: CASSFSFSGPEETQYF. Combining the CDR3 with reference TRBV5-1 and TRBJ2-5 gives the whole variable domain KAGVTQTPRYLIKTRGQQVTLSCSPISGHRSVSWYQQTPGQGLQFLFEYFSETQRNKGNFPGRFSGRQFSNSRSEMNVSTLELGDSALYLCASSFSFSGPEETQYFGPGTRLLVL.

This clonotype has a count of ten or more. V gene TRBV10-3 combines with J gene TRBJ2-7; 7 bases agree with TRBD1. With 5 bases clipped from V and 5 bases from J, the junction kept 3 bases outside the gene matches. Germline V lookup: CDR1 ENHRY, CDR2 SYGVKD. The CDR3 runs 12 residues. In DNA form, the CDR3 reads TGTGCCATCAGTCCCGGACAGGACGAGCAGTACTTC. Its protein product is CAISPGQDEQYF.

This clonotype was seen many times. The chain is built from TRBV27 and TRBJ1-5; 8 nucleotides agree with TRBD1. This CDR3 is built from 16 residues. Trimming removed 7 bases from V and 4 bases from J; junction bases left unmatched: 12. CDR1 is MNHEY and CDR2 is SMNVEV in the germline V gene (reference sequence). This chain's CDR3 is CASTLADRAGNQPQHF. CDR3 DNA sequence: TGTGCCAGCACCCTCGCGGACAGGGCTGGGAATCAGCCCCAGCATTTT.

Only a few counts were recorded for this clonotype. The chain joins TRBV6-2 or TRBV6-3 to TRBJ1-6; TRBD1 matches at 8 bases. V was pared by 7 bases and J by 10 bases, with 12 bases of the junction left unmatched. From germline, CDR1 is MNHEY and CDR2 SVGEGT. The CDR3 length is 15 residues. This CDR3 reads CASISLTGDGSPLHF. CDR3 DNA: TGTGCCAGCATTTCCCTGACAGGGGATGGATCACCCCTCCACTTT.

This clonotype has only a few counts. The rearrangement uses TRBV6-5 and TRBJ1-2, with 8 bases aligning to TRBD1. The germline CDR1 and CDR2 sequences are MNHEY and SVGAGI. V shed 2 bases, J shed 14 bases, and the junction held 7 bases outside the gene matches. This CDR3 comprises 12 residues. Written as DNA, the CDR3 is TGTGCCAGCAGTTACGGACAGGGCCGTGTGACCTTC. Its translation is CASSYGQGRVTF.